Listed here are 2 T cell receptor beta chains from one sample, sequenced in a study of blood T cells in healthy people across ages. For the second PCR, which ran for 7 to 11 cycles, a sample-barcoded 5' primer and a J-beta primer mix were used. TCRdb reprocessed the 5' RACE reads with MiXCR, giving one entry per CDR3 protein. The sample yields around 1,500,000 distinct CDR3 sequences, roughly 45% seen once. The sequenced material came from blood. The receptors originated from a woman aged 18-29 years in good health.

As for this clonotype: One end of the junction fails to match germline, which may point to a read error. The chain is built from TRBV5-6 and TRBJ1-4; D may be TRBD1 (5 bases). The CDR3 sequence is 14 residues long. The germline gives CDR1 SGHDT, CDR2 YYEEEE. The CDR3 DNA sequence: TGTGCCAGCAGGTTGGAGGGGATCGGTGAAAAACTGTTTTTT. It translates to CASRLEGIGEKLFF.

This clonotype has just a few counts. The chain links TRBV12-5 to TRBJ1-2, with 7 bases lining up with TRBD1. Looked up from germline, CDR1 is LGHNT and CDR2 is FRNRAP. The CDR3 sequence is 13 residues long. The V gene end was trimmed by 5 bases and the J gene end by 2 bases; junction bases not matched to a gene: 2. CDR3 bases: TGTGCTAGTGGTGGGGACAGAAACTATGGCTACACCTTC. It translates to CASGGDRNYGYTF. Looking up the rest from reference TRBV12-5 and TRBJ1-2 gives the full variable domain: DARVTQTPRHKVTEMGQEVTMRCQPILGHNTVFWYRQTMMQGLELLAYFRNRAPLDDSGMPKDRFSAEMPDATLATLKIQPSEPRDSAVYFCASGGDRNYGYTFGSGTRLTVV.